These 7 T cell receptor beta chains were sequenced from one sample in a study of T-cell reconstitution after alpha-beta-depleted transplantation in children. The authors prepared the TCRbeta library with unique molecular identifiers. Via MiXCR, TCRdb re-called the PCR reads, giving one row per CDR3 protein. Of 250,000 to 300,000 distinct CDR3 sequences in the sample, around a tenth were seen once. Sample: PBMCs, taken before TCRalphabeta/CD19-depleted stem cell transplant. Receptor source: a boy in the first two years of life with acute myeloid leukemia, due to receive a stem cell transplant.

This clonotype was counted many times. The chain links TRBV11-1 to TRBJ2-3; TRBD2 is a possible D gene (6 bases). This CDR3 has 18 residues. Trimming cost V 5 bases and J 2 bases, with 23 bases left between them. Per the germline V gene, CDR1 is SGHAT and CDR2 is FQDESV (reference sequence). The CDR3 spells CASSRRISLAALTDTQYF. CDR3 DNA: TGTGCCAGCAGCAGAAGAATCTCCTTAGCGGCTCTCACAGATACGCAGTATTTT.

Points on this clonotype: A much larger clone differs from this one at a single base, so this may be a read error. The chain uses TRBV5-1 and TRBJ2-3, with D tentatively TRBD2 (5 bases). CDR1 and CDR2 (germline): SGHRS, YFSETQ. The CDR3 runs to 15 residues. Between the trimmed V and J ends, which lost 0 bases and 3 bases, there was a span of 11 bases. CDR3 residues: CASSLGVTGTDTQYF. Written as DNA, the CDR3 is TGCGCCAGCAGCTTGGGGGTGACGGGAACAGATACGCAGTATTTT.

This clonotype was recorded at least ten times. This CDR3 is CASSQDLSVAVGEQFF. In DNA, the CDR3 is TGTGCCAGCAGCCAAGATCTGAGCGTGGCGGTGGGTGAGCAGTTCTTC. V gene TRBV3-1 combines with J gene TRBJ2-1; D is unresolved. Germline V gives CDR1 LGHDT, CDR2 YNNKEL (reference sequence). CDR3 length: 16 residues. Deletions cut 0 bases from V and 9 bases from J, with 18 bases between.

There are many counts of this clonotype. The rearrangement uses TRBV7-9 and TRBJ2-3; D unresolved. Germline assignment: CDR1 SEHNR and CDR2 FQNEAQ (reference sequence). V lost 5 bases, J lost 4 bases, and 10 bases lay in between. The CDR3 length is 13 residues. CDR3 sequence (DNA): TGTGCCAGCAGCCGTCTGGCGTCAGATACGCAGTATTTT. Translated: CASSRLASDTQYF.

This clonotype was seen at least ten times. DNA of the CDR3: TGTGCCAGCAGTTTCTTGGCCCAAGAGACCCAGTACTTC. This sequence encodes CASSFLAQETQYF. The chain couples TRBV27 to TRBJ2-5; D call uncertain. Germline lookup yields CDR1 MNHEY and CDR2 SMNVEV (reference sequence). CDR3 length: 13 amino acids. Trimming left V 3 bases short and J 1 base short, with 6 bases between.

This clonotype was seen repeatedly, ten times or more. V and J are TRBV27 and TRBJ1-1; D might be TRBD1 (6 bases). This CDR3 comprises 17 residues. Trimming removed 3 bases at V and 5 bases at J, with 22 bases between. Germline values: CDR1 MNHEY, CDR2 SMNVEV (reference sequence). CDR3 sequence reads: CASSLNSLRGRRTEAFF. For the CDR3, the DNA is TGTGCCAGCAGTTTGAATTCTCTCCGGGGGCGCCGGACTGAAGCTTTCTTT.

This clonotype was seen ten or more times. The chain has TRBV20-1 and TRBJ1-1; D is ambiguous. Germline-derived CDR1 and CDR2 are DFQATT and SNEGSKA (reference sequence). This CDR3 has 11 amino acids. V lost 3 bases and J 4 bases, leaving 6 bases between the germline ends. DNA of the CDR3: TGCAGTGCTAGTGGTAGCACTGAAGCTTTCTTT. This codes for CSASGSTEAFF.